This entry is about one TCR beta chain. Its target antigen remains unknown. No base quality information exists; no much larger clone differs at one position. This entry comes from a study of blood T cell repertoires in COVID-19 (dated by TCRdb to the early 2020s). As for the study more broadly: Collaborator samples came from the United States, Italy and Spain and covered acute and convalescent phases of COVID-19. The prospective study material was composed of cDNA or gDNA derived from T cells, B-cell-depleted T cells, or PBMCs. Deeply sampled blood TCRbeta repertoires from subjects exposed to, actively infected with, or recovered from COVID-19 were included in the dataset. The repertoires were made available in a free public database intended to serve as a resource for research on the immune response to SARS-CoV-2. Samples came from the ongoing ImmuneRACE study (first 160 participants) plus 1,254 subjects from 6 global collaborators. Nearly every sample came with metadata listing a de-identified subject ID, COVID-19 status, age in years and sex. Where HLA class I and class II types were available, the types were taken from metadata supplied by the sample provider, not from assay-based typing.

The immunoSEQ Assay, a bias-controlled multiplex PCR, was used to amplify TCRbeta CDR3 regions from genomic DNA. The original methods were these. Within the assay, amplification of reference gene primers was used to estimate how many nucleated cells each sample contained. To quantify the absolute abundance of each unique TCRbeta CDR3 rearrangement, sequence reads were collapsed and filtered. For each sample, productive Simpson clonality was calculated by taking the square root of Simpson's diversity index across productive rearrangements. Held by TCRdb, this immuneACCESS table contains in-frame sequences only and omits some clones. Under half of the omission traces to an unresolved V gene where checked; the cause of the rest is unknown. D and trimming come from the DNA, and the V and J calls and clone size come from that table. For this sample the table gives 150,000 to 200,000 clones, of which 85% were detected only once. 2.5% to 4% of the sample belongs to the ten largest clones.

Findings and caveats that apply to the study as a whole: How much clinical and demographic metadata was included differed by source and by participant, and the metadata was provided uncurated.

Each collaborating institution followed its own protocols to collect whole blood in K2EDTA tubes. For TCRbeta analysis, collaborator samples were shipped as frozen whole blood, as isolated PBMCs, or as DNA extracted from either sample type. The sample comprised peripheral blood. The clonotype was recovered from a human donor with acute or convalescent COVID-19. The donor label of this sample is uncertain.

DNA sequence: TGTGCCAGTAGTATAGGCGGGGGGGCCCGGGAGACCCAGTACTTC. It specifies CASSIGGGARETQYF. In this chain, TRBV19 is recombined with TRBJ2-5, with 9 central nucleotides matching TRBD2. From V the trimming removes 1 base and from J it removes 5 bases, while the gene matches leave 5 bases of the junction unaccounted for. The CDR3 has 15 amino acids, counting the end cysteine and phenylalanine. The retained sequence is limited to the CDR3, 45 bases, with the frame set at the first base. Based on the germline V gene (reference sequence), the CDR1 and CDR2 sequences are LNHDA and SQIVND.